At least ten counts were recorded for the clone carrying this T cell receptor beta chain. The antigen is not known. Germline V gene sequence: CDR1 GTSNPN, CDR2 SVGIG (reference sequence). CDR3 size: 15 residues. V lost 0 bases, J lost 5 bases, and 15 bases lay in between. The sample belongs to a study of T cells after yellow fever vaccination. Overall study results and limits: In FACS-sorted repertoires, abundant clonotypes from the bulk population could appear as contaminants.

MiXCR, applied by TCRdb to the 5' RACE reads, yields one record per CDR3 protein. The table lists fewer than 150,000 distinct CDR3 sequences, around 7.2% of them singletons. Sequences were derived from CD4+ T cells sorted from PBMCs, sampled approximately 47 days after the first yellow fever vaccination. The TCR comes from a young man who received the YFV17D yellow fever vaccine. The rearrangement joins TRBV30 to TRBJ2-3; the D gene is possibly TRBD2 (5 bases). CDR3 nucleotide sequence: TGTGCCTGGAGTGTACTGATGGGGAGTGGAGATACGCAGTATTTT. Protein product: CAWSVLMGSGDTQYF.